These 14 T cell receptor beta chains were sequenced from one sample in a study of T cells in Graves' hyperthyroidism and ophthalmopathy. Amplification of TCR beta CDR3 regions was performed using RNA transcripts as template. A set of HTBI primers served as the primers for a first-round RT-PCR of the TCR CDR3. One entry per CDR3 protein, called by TCRdb with MiXCR from the multiplex PCR reads. This table holds hundreds of thousands of distinct CDR3 sequences, around 40% found once. Source material: blood. The receptors were sampled from a woman in her thirties or forties with Graves' hyperthyroidism.

The table lists this clonotype with many counts. The chain combines TRBV19 with TRBJ1-5; tentatively, D is TRBD1 (6 bases). The CDR3 length is 16 residues. Trimming pared 5 bases from V and 0 bases from J, leaving 14 bases between. Germline loops: CDR1 LNHDA, CDR2 SQIVND (reference sequence). CDR3 region: CASSLKGHFSNQPQHF. CDR3 DNA sequence: TGTGCCAGTAGTTTGAAGGGACACTTTAGCAATCAGCCCCAGCATTTT.

The table lists this clonotype with a few counts. The V gene is TRBV9, the J gene TRBJ1-6; TRBD1 might be the D (5 bases). This CDR3 spans 16 amino acids. The ends were cut back, 4 bases at V and 4 bases at J, with 15 bases in the middle. The germline gives CDR1 SGDLS, CDR2 YYNGEE. CDR3 sequence: CASSQSGSGYNSPLHF. CDR3 nucleotides: TGTGCCAGCAGCCAATCAGGGTCTGGGTATAATTCACCCCTCCACTTT.

There are many counts of this clonotype. The chain joins TRBV19 to TRBJ2-2; 8 nucleotides align to TRBD2. Per the germline V gene, CDR1 is LNHDA and CDR2 is SQIVND (reference sequence). This CDR3 contains 14 residues. The junction had 5 bases not matched to a gene; V was cut back by 7 bases and J by 4 bases. CDR3 region: CASNPLAGTGELFF. The CDR3, as DNA: TGTGCCAGTAATCCCCTAGCGGGCACCGGGGAGCTGTTTTTT.

The table lists this clonotype with a count of one. The chain combines TRBV2 with TRBJ1-2; D ambiguous. This CDR3 has 13 amino acids. V dropped 3 bases and J dropped 8 bases, with 13 bases sitting between them. CDR1 is SNHLY and CDR2 is FYNNEI in the germline V gene. CDR3 in DNA: TGTGCCAGCAGTGACAGTTGGCTCTTGGGCTACACCTTC. Protein: CASSDSWLLGYTF. The complete variable domain, with remaining parts taken from reference TRBV2 and TRBJ1-2, reads EPEVTQTPSHQVTQMGQEVILRCVPISNHLYFYWYRQILGQKVEFLVSFYNNEISEKSEIFDDQFSVERPDGSNFTLKIRSTKLEDSAMYFCASSDSWLLGYTFGSGTRLTVV.

This clonotype came up many times. The chain has TRBV7-9 and TRBJ1-2; D is undetermined. The CDR3 has 12 amino acids. CDR1 and CDR2 (germline): SEHNR, FQNEAQ (reference sequence). Trimming stripped 5 bases from V and 4 bases from J, with 8 bases between. CDR3 nucleotide sequence: TGTGCCAGCAGCCGGGTCATCTATGGCTACACCTTC. Residues: CASSRVIYGYTF.

The V call is TRBV13, the J call TRBJ2-3, with D possibly TRBD2 on 6 matching bases. CDR1 and CDR2 from the germline V gene are PRHDT and FYEKMQ (reference sequence). Trimming stripped 3 bases from V and 2 bases from J, with 9 bases between. This CDR3 is built from 14 residues. Here the CDR3 reads CASSFRGNTDTQYF. The CDR3 bases are TGTGCCAGCAGCTTCCGGGGGAACACAGATACGCAGTATTTT.

The V call is TRBV10-3, the J call TRBJ1-1, with 7 bases fitting TRBD1. This CDR3 comprises 13 residues. Germline CDR1 ENHRY, CDR2 SYGVKD. The V and J ends lost 6 bases and 3 bases, in that order; junction bases with no gene match: 4. CDR3 sequence reads: CAIRLDRDTEAFF. The CDR3 region has the DNA TGTGCCATCAGACTTGACAGGGACACTGAAGCTTTCTTT.

Many counts were recorded for this clonotype. V gene TRBV12-3 or TRBV12-4 combines with J gene TRBJ1-1; 9 bases match TRBD1. CDR3 length: 14 amino acids. V was pared by 7 bases and J by 4 bases, with 7 bases of the junction left unmatched. CDR3 nucleotides: TGTGCCAGCACCCAGACAGGGGGGGCCACTGAAGCTTTCTTT. This translates into CASTQTGGATEAFF.

The rearrangement uses TRBV20-1 and TRBJ2-7; D is unclear. Trimming cost V 0 bases and J 0 bases, with 12 bases left between them. CDR1 is DFQATT, CDR2 SNEGSKA, per germline (reference sequence). The CDR3 runs 15 residues. This CDR3 is CSARDLASPSYEQYF. The CDR3 region has the DNA TGCAGTGCTAGAGATTTGGCCAGTCCCTCCTACGAGCAGTACTTC.

This clonotype was detected many times. V usage is TRBV2 and J usage is TRBJ2-7; perhaps TRBD1 as D (5 bases). This CDR3 region has 13 residues. Germline V gives CDR1 SNHLY, CDR2 FYNNEI. Trimming pared 3 bases from V and 3 bases from J, leaving 9 bases between. The CDR3 protein is CASSDDSLYEQYF. In DNA form, the CDR3 reads TGTGCCAGCAGTGATGACAGTCTCTACGAGCAGTACTTC.

This clonotype was observed a handful of times. V gene TRBV14 combines with J gene TRBJ1-1, with 9 bases fitting TRBD1. The V gene's germline CDR1 is SGHDN and CDR2 FVKESK. Trimming cost V 5 bases and J 6 bases; bases outside gene matches: 7. This CDR3 is 14 amino acids long. As DNA, the CDR3 is TGTGCCAGCAGCTATGGGACAGGGAGGGCTGAAGCTTTCTTT. Translation gives CASSYGTGRAEAFF.

The table lists this clonotype with many counts. This chain links TRBV7-2 with TRBJ1-3; no firm D call. The V gene's germline CDR1 is SGHTA and CDR2 FQGNSA. The CDR3 contains 13 residues. The ends were cut back, 5 bases at V and 4 bases at J, with 9 bases in the middle. The CDR3 sequence: CASSDRVGNTIYF. Here the CDR3 DNA reads TGTGCCAGCAGCGACCGGGTCGGAAACACCATATATTTT.

This clonotype was seen at least ten times. The chain uses TRBV6-5 and TRBJ2-7, with 8 nucleotides matching TRBD1. Germline loops: CDR1 MNHEY, CDR2 SVGAGI. The CDR3 is 15 residues long. V shed 4 bases and J 2 bases; nucleotides not matched to a gene: 7. CDR3: CASSSPGTGTYEQYF. The CDR3 DNA sequence: TGTGCCAGCAGTTCCCCGGGGACAGGCACCTACGAGCAGTACTTC.

In its sample, this clonotype was seen many times. The chain couples TRBV7-2 to TRBJ1-6; D possibly corresponds to TRBD1 (5 bases). The V end lost 5 bases, the J end lost 9 bases, and 17 bases lay between the germline ends. The CDR3 extends over 15 amino acids. The germline V gene has CDR1 SGHTA and CDR2 FQGNSA. The CDR3 here is CASSQGRPFVSPLHF. CDR3 coding DNA: TGTGCCAGCAGCCAGGGACGTCCGTTCGTTTCACCCCTCCACTTT.